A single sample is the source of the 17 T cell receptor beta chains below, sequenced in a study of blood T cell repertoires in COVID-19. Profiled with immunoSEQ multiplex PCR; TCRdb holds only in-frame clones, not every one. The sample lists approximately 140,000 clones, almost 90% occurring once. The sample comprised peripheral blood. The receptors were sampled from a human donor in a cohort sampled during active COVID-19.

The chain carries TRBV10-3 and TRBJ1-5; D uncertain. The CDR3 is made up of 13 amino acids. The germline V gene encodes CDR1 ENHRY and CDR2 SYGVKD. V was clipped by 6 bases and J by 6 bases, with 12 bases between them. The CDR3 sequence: CAISPEESQPQHF. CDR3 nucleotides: TGTGCCATCAGCCCAGAAGAAAGTCAGCCCCAGCATTTT.

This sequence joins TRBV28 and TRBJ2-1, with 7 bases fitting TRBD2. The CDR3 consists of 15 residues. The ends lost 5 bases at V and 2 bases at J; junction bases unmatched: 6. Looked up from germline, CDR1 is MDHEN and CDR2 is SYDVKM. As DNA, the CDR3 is TGTGCCAGCAGTGTACTAGCGATTGCCTACAATGAGCAGTTCTTC. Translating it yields CASSVLAIAYNEQFF.

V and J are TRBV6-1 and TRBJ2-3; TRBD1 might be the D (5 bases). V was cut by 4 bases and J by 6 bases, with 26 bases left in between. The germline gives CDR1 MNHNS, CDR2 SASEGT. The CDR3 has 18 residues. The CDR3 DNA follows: TGTGCCAGCAGTGTAAGGGGTGGGGCAGGGAACCGTCCCGATACGCAGTATTTT. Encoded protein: CASSVRGGAGNRPDTQYF.

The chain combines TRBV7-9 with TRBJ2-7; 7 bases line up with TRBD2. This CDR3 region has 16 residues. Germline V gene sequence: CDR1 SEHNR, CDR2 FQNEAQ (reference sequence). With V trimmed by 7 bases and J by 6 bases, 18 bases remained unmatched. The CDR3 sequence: CASTEGRGLRAPEQYF. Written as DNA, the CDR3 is TGTGCCAGCACCGAGGGGAGGGGACTAAGGGCCCCCGAGCAGTACTTC.

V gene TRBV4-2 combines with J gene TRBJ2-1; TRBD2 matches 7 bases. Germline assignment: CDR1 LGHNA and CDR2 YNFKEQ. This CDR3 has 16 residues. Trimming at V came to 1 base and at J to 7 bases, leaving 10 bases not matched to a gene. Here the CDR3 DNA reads TGTGCCAGCAGCCAAGGAGTAGTTGCGGGAGATAATGAGCAGTTCTTC. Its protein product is CASSQGVVAGDNEQFF.

The CDR3 is CATNLGGGRGTGELFF. CDR3 nucleotide sequence: TGTGCCACTAACCTTGGGGGGGGTCGTGGCACCGGGGAGCTGTTTTTT. This chain links TRBV19 with TRBJ2-2, with TRBD2 matching over 7 bases. Trimming cost V 10 bases and J 4 bases; bases outside gene matches: 15. Looked up from germline, CDR1 is LNHDA and CDR2 is SQIVND (reference sequence). The CDR3 consists of 16 residues.

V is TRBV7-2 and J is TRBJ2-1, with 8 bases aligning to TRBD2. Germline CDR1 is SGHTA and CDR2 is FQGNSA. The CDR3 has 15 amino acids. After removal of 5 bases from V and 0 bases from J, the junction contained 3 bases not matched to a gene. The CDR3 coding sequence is TGTGCCAGCAGCACTAGCGGTAGCTCCTACAATGAGCAGTTCTTC. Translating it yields CASSTSGSSYNEQFF.

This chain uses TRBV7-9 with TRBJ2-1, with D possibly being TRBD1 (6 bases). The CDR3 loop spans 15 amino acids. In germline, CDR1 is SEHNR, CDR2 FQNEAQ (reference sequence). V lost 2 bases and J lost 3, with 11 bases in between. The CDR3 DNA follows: TGTGCCAGCAGCTTAATACAGGGATACTACAATGAGCAGTTCTTC. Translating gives CASSLIQGYYNEQFF.

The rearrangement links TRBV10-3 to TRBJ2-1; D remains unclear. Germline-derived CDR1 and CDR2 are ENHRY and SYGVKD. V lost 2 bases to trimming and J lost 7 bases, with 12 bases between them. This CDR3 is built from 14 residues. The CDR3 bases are TGTGCCATCAGTGAGCGCACCCTCTATAATGAGCAGTTCTTC. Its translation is CAISERTLYNEQFF.

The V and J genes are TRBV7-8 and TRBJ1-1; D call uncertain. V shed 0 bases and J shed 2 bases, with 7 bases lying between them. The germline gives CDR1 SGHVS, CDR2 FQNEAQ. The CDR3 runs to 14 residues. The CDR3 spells CASSLARANTEAFF. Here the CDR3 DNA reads TGTGCCAGCAGCTTAGCGCGGGCCAACACTGAAGCTTTCTTT.

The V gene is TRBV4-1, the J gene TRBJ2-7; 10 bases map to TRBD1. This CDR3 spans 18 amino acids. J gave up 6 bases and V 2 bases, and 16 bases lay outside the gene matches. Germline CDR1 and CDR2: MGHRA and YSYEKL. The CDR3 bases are TGCGCCAGCAGCCAAAAAGTTCTACCGGGACAGGGGCTGGTCGAGCAGTACTTC. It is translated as CASSQKVLPGQGLVEQYF.

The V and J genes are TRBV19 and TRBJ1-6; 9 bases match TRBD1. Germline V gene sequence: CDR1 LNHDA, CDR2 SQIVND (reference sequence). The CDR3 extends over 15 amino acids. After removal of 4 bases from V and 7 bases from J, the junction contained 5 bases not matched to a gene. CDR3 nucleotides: TGTGCCAGTAGTAATCGACAGGGGGAGAATTCACCCCTCCACTTT. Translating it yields CASSNRQGENSPLHF.

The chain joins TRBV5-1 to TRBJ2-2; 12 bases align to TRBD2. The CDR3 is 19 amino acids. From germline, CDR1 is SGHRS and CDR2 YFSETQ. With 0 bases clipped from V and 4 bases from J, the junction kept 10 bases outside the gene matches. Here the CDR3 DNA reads TGCGCCAGCAGCTTGGCCGCACTAGCGGGGGGCTCTCGCACCGGGGAGCTGTTTTTT. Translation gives CASSLAALAGGSRTGELFF.

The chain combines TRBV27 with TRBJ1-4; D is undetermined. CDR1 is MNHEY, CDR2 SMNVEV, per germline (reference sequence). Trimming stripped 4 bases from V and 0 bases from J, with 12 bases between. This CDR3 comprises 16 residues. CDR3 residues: CASSSHGNPTNEKLFF. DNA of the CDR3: TGTGCCAGCAGTTCCCACGGGAATCCAACTAATGAAAAACTGTTTTTT.

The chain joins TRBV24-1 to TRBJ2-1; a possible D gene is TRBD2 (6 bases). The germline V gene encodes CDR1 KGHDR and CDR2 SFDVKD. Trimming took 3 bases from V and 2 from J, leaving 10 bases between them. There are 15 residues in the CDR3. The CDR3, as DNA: TGTGCCACCAGTGATGGGGGGACCGCCTACAATGAGCAGTTCTTC. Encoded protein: CATSDGGTAYNEQFF.

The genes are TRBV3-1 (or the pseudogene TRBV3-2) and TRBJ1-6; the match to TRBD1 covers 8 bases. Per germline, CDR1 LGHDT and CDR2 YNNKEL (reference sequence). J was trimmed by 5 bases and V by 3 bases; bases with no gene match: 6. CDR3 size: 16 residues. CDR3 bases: TGTGCCAGCAGCCATTCTGACAGGGGAAATAATTCACCCCTCCACTTT. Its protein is CASSHSDRGNNSPLHF.

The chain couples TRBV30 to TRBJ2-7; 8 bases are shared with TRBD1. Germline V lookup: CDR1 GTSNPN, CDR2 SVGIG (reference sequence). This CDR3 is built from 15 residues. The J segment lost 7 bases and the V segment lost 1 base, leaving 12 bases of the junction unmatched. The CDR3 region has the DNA TGTGCCTGGAGTGGACACGGGACAGGAAGAGAAGAGCAGTACTTC. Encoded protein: CAWSGHGTGREEQYF.